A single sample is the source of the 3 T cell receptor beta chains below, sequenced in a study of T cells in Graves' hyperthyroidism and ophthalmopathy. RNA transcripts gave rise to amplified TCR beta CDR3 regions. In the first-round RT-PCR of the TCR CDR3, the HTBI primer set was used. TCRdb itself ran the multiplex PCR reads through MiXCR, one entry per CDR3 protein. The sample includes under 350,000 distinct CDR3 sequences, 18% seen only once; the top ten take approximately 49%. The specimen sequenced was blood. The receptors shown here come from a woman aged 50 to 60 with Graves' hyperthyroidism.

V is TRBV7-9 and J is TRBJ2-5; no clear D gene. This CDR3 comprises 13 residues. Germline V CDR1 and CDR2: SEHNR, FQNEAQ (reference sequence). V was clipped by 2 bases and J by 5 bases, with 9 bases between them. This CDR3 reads CASSLFSWETQYF. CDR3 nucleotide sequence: TGTGCCAGCAGCTTATTCAGCTGGGAGACCCAGTACTTC.

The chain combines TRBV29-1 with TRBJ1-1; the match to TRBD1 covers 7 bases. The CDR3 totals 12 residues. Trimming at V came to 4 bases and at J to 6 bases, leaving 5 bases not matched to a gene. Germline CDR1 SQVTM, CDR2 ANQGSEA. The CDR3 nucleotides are TGCAGCGTTGGACAGGGAGGCGCTGAAGCTTTCTTT. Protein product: CSVGQGGAEAFF.

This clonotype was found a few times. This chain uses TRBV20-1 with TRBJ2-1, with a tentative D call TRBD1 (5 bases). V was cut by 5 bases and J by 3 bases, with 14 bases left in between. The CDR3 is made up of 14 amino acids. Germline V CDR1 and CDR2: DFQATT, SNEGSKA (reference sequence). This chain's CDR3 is CSAARQGFYNEQFF. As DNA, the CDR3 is TGCAGTGCTGCCCGTCAGGGATTCTACAATGAGCAGTTCTTC.